This record concerns one T cell receptor (beta chain) sequence. The antigen is unknown. The germline CDR1 and CDR2 sequences are MNHEY and SVGAGI. This CDR3 comprises 13 residues. The germline V and J ends were trimmed by 9 bases and 7 bases, with 15 bases remaining between them. This sample is part of a study of CD4 T cells in relation to SARS-CoV-2 and coronaviruses. Sequencing was performed with immunoSEQ multiplex PCR; in TCRdb, only in-frame clones are kept and a portion is missing. The repertoire has around 65,000 clones, around 86% of them found once; the top ten carry 1.6%. The study, taken as a whole, reports: In roughly 61% of donors, memory CD4+ clonotypes crossrecognized SARS-CoV-2 and at least one common cold coronavirus spike. SARS-CoV-2-driven expansion was significantly weaker in crossreactive than monoreactive clones. Crossreactivity was assessed only for spike protein, not other viral proteins.

The unexposed donors gave CD4+ T cells in about 2011-2019, prior to COVID-19. Cryopreserved PBMCs were CD4-enriched, then split into naive and memory cells. This chain links TRBV6-5 with TRBJ1-4; the D gene is possibly TRBD1 (6 bases). Sequencing used memory CD4+ T cells from PBMCs. The origin of this receptor is a human donor in good health. This CDR3 reads CASRDTSTEKLFF. The CDR3 DNA is TGTGCCAGTCGGGACACTAGCACTGAAAAACTGTTTTTT.